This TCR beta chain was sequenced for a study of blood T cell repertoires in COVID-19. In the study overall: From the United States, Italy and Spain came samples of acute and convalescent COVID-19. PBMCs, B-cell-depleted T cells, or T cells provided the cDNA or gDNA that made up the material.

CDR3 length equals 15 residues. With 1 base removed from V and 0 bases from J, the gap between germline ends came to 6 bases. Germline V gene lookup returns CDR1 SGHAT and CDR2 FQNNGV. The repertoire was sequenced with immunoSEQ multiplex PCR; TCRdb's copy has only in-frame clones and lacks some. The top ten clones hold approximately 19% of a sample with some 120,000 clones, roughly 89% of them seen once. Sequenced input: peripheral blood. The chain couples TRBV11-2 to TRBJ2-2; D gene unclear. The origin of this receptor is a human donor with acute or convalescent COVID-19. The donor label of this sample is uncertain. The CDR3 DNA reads TGTGCCAGCAGCTTAGGGCAGACGAACACCGGGGAGCTGTTTTTT. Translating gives CASSLGQTNTGELFF. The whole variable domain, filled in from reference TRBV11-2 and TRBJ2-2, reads EAGVAQSPRYKIIEKRQSVAFWCNPISGHATLYWYQQILGQGPKLLIQFQNNGVVDDSQLPKDRFSAERLKGVDSTLKIQPAKLEDSAVYLCASSLGQTNTGELFFGEGSRLTVL.